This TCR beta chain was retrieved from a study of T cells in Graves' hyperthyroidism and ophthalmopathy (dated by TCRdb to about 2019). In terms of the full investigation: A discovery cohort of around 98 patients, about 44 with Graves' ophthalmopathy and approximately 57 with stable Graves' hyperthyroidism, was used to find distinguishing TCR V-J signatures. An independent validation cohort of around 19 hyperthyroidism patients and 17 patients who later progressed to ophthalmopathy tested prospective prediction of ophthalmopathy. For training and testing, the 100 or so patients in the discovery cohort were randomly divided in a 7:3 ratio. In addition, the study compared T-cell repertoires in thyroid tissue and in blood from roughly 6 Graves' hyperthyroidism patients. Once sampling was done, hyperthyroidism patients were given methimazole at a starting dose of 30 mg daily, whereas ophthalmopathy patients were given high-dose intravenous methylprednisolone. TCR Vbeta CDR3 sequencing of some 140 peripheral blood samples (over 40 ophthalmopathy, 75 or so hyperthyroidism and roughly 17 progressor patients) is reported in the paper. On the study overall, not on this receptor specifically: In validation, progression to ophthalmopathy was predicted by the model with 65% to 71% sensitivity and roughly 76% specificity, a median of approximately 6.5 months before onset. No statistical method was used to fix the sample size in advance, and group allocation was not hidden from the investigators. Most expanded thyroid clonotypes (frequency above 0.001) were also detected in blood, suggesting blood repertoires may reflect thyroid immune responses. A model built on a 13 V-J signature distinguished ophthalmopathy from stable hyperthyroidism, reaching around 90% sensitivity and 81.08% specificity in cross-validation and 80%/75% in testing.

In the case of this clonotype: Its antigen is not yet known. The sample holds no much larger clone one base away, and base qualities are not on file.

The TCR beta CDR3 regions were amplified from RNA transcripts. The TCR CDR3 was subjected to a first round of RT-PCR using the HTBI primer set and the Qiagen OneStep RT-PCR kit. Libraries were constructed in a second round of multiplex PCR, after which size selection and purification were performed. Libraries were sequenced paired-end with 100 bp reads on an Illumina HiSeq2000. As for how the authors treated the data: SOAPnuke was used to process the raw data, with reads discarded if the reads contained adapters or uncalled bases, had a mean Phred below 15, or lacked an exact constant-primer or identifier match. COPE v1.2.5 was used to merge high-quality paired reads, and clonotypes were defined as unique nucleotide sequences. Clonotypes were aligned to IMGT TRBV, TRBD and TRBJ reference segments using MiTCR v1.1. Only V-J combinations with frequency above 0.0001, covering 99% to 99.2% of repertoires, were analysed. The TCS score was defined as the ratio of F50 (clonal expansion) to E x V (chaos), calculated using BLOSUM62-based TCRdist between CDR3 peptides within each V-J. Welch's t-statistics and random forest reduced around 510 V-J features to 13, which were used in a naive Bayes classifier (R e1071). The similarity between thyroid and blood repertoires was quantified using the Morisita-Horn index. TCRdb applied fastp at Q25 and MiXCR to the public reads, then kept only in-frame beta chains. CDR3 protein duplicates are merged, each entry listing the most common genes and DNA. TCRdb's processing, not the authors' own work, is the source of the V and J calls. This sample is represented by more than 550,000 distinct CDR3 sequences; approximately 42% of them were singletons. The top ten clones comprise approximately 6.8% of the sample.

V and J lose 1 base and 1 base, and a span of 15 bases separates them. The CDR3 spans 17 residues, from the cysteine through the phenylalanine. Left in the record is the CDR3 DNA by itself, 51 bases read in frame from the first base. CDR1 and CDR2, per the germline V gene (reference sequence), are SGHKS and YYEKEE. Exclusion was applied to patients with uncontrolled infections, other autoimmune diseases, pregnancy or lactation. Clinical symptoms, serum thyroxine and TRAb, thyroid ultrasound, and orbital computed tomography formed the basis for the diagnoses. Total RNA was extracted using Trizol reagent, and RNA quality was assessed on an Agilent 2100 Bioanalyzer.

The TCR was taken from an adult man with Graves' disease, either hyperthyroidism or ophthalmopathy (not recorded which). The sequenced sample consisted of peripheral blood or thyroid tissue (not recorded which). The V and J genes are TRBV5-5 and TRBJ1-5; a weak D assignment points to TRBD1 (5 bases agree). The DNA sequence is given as TGTGCCAGCAGCTTGAAAACCGGGACGGGAAGCAATCAGCCCCAGCATTTT. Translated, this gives CASSLKTGTGSNQPQHF.